The clone carrying this T cell receptor beta chain has ten or more counts. The data derive from a study of Graves' ophthalmopathy and Graves' hyperthyroidism. Investigators amplified TCR beta CDR3 regions from RNA transcripts. The first round was an RT-PCR with HTBI primers, and the second round was a multiplex PCR. TCRdb re-derived calls from the multiplex PCR reads in MiXCR, one entry per CDR3 protein. The sample holds hundreds of thousands of distinct CDR3 sequences, over 15% seen once. This CDR3 comprises 14 residues. Germline V gene sequence: CDR1 DFQATT, CDR2 SNEGSKA (reference sequence). V shed 6 bases and J shed 8 bases, with 22 bases lying between them.

The rearrangement links TRBV20-1 to TRBJ1-2; the D is unclear. The clonotype was recovered from a woman aged 18-30 years with stable Graves' hyperthyroidism. Sequencing was done on a sample of peripheral blood. DNA of the CDR3: TGCAGTGCAATACCCCCCGGACGGCAGAGAGGCTACACCTTC. Translating gives CSAIPPGRQRGYTF.